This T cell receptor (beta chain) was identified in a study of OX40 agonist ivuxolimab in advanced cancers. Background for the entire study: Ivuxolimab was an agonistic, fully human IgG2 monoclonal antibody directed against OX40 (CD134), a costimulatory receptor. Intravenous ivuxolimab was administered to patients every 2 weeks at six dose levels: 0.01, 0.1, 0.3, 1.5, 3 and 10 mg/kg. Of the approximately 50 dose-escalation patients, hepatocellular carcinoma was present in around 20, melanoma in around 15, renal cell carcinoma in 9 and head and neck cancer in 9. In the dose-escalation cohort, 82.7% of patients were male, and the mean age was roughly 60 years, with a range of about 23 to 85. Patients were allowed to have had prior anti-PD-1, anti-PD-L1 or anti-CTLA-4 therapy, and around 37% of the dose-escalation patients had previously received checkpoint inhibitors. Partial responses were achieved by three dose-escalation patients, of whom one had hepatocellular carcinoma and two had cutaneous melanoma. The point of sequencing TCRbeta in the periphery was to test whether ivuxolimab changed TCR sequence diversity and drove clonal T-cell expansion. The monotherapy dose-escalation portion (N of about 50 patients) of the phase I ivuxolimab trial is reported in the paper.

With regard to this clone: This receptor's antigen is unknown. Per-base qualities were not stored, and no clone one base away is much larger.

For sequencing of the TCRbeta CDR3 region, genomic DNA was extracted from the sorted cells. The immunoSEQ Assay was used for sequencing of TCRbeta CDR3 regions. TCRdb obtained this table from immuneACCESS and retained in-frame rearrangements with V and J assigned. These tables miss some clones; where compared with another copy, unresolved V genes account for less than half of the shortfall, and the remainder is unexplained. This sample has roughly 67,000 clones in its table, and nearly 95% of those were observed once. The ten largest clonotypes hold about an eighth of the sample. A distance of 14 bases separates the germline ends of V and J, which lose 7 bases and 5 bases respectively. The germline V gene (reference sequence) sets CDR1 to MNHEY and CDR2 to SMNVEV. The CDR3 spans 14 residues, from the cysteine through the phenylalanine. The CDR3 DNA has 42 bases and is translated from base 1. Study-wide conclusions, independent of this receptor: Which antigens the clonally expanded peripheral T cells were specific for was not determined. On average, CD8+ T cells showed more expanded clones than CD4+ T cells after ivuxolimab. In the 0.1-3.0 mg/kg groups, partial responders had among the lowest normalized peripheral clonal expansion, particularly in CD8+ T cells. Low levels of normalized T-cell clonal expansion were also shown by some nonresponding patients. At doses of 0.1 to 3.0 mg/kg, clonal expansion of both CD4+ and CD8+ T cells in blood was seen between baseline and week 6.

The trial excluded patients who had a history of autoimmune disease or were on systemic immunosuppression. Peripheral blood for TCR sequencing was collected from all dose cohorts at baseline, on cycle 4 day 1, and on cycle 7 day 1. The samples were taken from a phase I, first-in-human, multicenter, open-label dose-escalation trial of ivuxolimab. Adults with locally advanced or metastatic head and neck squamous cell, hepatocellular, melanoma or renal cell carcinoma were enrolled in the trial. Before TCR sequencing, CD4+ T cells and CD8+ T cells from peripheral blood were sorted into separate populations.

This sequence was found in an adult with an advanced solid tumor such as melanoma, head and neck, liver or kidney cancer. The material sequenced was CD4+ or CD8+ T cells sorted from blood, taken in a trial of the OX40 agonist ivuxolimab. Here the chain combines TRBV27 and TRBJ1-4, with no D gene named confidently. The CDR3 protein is CASKETTQNEKLFF. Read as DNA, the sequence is TGTGCCAGCAAAGAGACAACCCAGAATGAAAAACTGTTTTTT.